A single sample gave rise to the 7 T cell receptor beta chains below, sequenced in a study of T cells in women clearing cervical HPV infection. TCRdb's copy holds only in-frame clones and misses some; the assay was immunoSEQ multiplex PCR. This table holds some 26,000 clones. Sample: blood buffy coat. All receptors come from a woman between 18 and 69 years old with a cervical HPV16 infection that either progressed to CIN3+ or cleared (not recorded which).

As to this clone: The sequence runs out 3 residues before the end of the CDR3; the remainder is reconstructed from the germline J gene. In the same sample, other DNA sequences code for this CDR3. The chain recombines TRBV20-1 with TRBJ2-5; weak D call: TRBD1 (5 bases). Germline V CDR1 and CDR2: DFQATT, SNEGSKA (reference sequence). The CDR3 sequence is 12 residues long. V shed 6 bases and J shed 2 bases, with 10 bases lying between them. The CDR3 here is CSARTGQETQYF. The DNA read from the CDR3 is TGCAGTGCCCGCACAGGTCAAGAGACC.

CDR3 protein: CSASTSGSYSDTQYF. The sequenced part of the CDR3 DNA is TGCAGTGCCTCCACCTCCGGGTCCTATTCAGATACG. The chain employs TRBV20-1 and TRBJ2-3; D gene uncertain. The sequence runs out 3 residues before the end of the CDR3; the remainder is reconstructed from the germline J gene. The CDR3 is 15 amino acids. Trimming cost V 6 bases and J 4 bases, with 20 bases left between them. Germline-derived CDR1 and CDR2 are DFQATT and SNEGSKA (reference sequence).

As concerns this clone: The read terminates 3 residues ahead of where the CDR3 ends, so the germline J gene completes it. The J gene is TRBJ2-6, the V gene TRBV5-6, with TRBD1 identical over 7 bases. The V gene's germline CDR1 is SGHDT and CDR2 YYEEEE. The J segment lost 0 bases and the V segment lost 7 bases, leaving 4 bases of the junction unmatched. This CDR3 contains 15 residues. The CDR3 DNA, read in part, is TGTGCCAGCGTCGCAGGGGGCTCTGGGGCCAACGTC. This codes for CASVAGGSGANV. The full CDR3 protein reads CASVAGGSGANVLTF. Full variable domain (missing parts from reference TRBV5-6 and TRBJ2-6): DAGVTQSPTHLIKTRGQQVTLRCSPKSGHDTVSWYQQALGQGPQFIFQYYEEEERQRGNFPDRFSGHQFPNYSSELNVNALLLGDSALYLCASVAGGSGANVLTFGAGSRLTVL.

As concerns this clone: The sequence runs out 3 residues before the end of the CDR3; the remainder is reconstructed from the germline J gene. The chain carries TRBV7-6 and TRBJ2-1; TRBD1 is a possible D gene (6 bases). V shed 1 base and J shed 3 bases, with 10 bases lying between them. CDR3 length: 15 residues. The V gene's germline CDR1 is SGHVS and CDR2 FNYEAQ. The CDR3 bases that were read are TGTGCCAGCAGCTTAGGTGTACAGGGCTACAATGAG. Protein: CASSLGVQGYNE. The whole CDR3 region reads CASSLGVQGYNEQFF. Supplemented by reference TRBV7-6 and TRBJ2-1, the full variable domain reads GAGVSQSPRYKVTKRGQDVALRCDPISGHVSLYWYRQALGQGPEFLTYFNYEAQQDKSGLPNDRFSAERPEGSISTLTIQRTEQRDSAMYRCASSLGVQGYNEQFFGPGTRLTVL.

Turning to this clone: The DNA ends 3 residues before the CDR3 does, and the rest of the CDR3 is filled in from the germline J gene. The V and J genes are TRBV5-1 and TRBJ2-7, with D perhaps matching TRBD2 (5 bases). Germline CDR1 is SGHRS and CDR2 is YFSETQ. The CDR3 spans 15 residues. Trimming removed 0 bases at V and 3 bases at J, with 13 bases between. This CDR3 is CASSLASSQNYEQYF. The sequenced CDR3 bases are TGCGCCAGCAGCTTGGCTTCTAGCCAAAACTACGAG.

With regard to this clone: The read falls 3 residues short of the CDR3 end, and the missing part is taken from the germline J gene. The chain couples TRBV7-2 to TRBJ2-5; 7 bases align to TRBD2. The junction had 5 bases not matched to a gene; V was cut back by 6 bases and J by 1 base. Germline CDR1 SGHTA, CDR2 FQGNSA. This CDR3 is 14 amino acids long. Partial CDR3 DNA: TGTGCCAGCAGTTGGCGGGGGAGCCAAGAGACC. Translating gives CASSWRGSQET. The CDR3 in its entirety is CASSWRGSQETQYF.

As concerns this clone: The read gets to within 3 residues of the CDR3 end, and the germline J gene fills in the rest. The chain has TRBV7-6 and TRBJ2-6, with 9 bases fitting TRBD2. The V and J ends lost 2 bases and 4 bases, in that order; junction bases with no gene match: 9. There are 18 residues in the CDR3. From germline, CDR1 is SGHVS and CDR2 FNYEAQ. The CDR3 loop is CASSLKVAGGIGANVLTF. CDR3 DNA (partial): TGTGCCAGCAGCTTAAAGGTCGCGGGGGGGATCGGGGCCAACGTC.